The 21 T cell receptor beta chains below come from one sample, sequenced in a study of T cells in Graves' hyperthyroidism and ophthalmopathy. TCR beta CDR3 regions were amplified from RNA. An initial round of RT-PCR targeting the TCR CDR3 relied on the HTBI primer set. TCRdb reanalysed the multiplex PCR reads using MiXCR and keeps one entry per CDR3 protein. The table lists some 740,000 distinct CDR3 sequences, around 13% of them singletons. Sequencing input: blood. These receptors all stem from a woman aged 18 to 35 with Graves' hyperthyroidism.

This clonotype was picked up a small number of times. The CDR3 DNA follows: TGTGCCAGCAGTGCAGGACGTTTGCGGGAACGCGAGACCCAGTACTTC. It yields the protein CASSAGRLRERETQYF. The chain combines TRBV6-1 with TRBJ2-5; D is possibly TRBD2 (6 bases). Trimming removed 4 bases at V and 5 bases at J, with 20 bases between. CDR1 is MNHNS and CDR2 is SASEGT in the germline V gene. The CDR3 covers 16 residues.

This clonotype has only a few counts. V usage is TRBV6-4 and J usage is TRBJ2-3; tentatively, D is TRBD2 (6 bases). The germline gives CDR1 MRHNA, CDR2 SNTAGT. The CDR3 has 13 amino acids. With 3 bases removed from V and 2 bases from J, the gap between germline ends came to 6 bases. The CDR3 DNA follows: TGTGCCAGCAGTGAGCGGGACACAGATACGCAGTATTTT. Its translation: CASSERDTDTQYF.

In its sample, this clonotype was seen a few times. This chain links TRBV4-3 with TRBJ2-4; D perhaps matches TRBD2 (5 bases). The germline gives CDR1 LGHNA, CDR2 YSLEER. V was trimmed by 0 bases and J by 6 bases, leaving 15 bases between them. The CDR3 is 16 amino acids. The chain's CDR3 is CASSQEATVSGNIQYF. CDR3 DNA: TGCGCCAGCAGCCAAGAGGCCACAGTGAGCGGAAACATTCAGTACTTC.

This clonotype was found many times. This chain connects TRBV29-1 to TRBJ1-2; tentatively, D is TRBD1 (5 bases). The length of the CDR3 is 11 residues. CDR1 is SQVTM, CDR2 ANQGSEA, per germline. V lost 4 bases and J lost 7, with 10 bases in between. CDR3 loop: CSVVSGTGYTF. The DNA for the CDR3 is TGCAGCGTTGTGTCGGGGACTGGCTACACCTTC.

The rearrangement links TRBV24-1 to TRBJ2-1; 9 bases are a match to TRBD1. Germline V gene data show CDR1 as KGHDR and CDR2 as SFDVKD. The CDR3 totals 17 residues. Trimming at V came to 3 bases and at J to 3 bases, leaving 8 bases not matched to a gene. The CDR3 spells CATSDATGTGIYNEQFF. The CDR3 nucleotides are TGTGCCACCAGTGATGCTACCGGGACAGGGATCTACAATGAGCAGTTCTTC.

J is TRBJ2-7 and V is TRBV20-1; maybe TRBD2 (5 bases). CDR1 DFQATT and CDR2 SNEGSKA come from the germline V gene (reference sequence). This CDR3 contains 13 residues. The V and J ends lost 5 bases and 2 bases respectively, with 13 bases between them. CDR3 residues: CSAGRSGTYEQYF. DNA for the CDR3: TGCAGTGCTGGCCGGAGCGGTACCTACGAGCAGTACTTC.

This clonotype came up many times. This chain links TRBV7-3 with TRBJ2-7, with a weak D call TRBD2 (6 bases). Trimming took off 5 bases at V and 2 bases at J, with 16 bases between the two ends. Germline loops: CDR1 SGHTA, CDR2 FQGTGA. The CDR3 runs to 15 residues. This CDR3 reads CASSETAGGAYEQYF. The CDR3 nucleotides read TGTGCCAGCAGCGAAACAGCGGGCGGTGCCTACGAGCAGTACTTC.

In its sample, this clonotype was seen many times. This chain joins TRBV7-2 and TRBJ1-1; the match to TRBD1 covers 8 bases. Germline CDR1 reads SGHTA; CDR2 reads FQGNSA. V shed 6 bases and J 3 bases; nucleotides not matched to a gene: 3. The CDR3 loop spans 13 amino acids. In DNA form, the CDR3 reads TGTGCCAGCAGTTACAGGGGGGACACTGAAGCTTTCTTT. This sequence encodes CASSYRGDTEAFF.

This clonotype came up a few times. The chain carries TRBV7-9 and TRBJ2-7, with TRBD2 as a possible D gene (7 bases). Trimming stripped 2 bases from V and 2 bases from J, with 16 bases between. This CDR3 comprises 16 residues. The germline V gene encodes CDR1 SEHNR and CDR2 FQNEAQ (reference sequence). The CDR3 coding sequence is TGTGCCAGCAGCTTAAGGGGGGGCTACTTAACCTACGAGCAGTACTTC. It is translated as CASSLRGGYLTYEQYF.

The chain's CDR3 is CASSKTAPGEKLFF. CDR3 coding DNA: TGTGCCAGCAGTAAGACGGCCCCGGGGGAAAAACTGTTTTTT. This chain links TRBV28 with TRBJ1-4; D unclear. Germline V gene data show CDR1 as MDHEN and CDR2 as SYDVKM. V lost 5 bases to trimming and J lost 8 bases, with 15 bases between them. The CDR3 is 14 residues long.

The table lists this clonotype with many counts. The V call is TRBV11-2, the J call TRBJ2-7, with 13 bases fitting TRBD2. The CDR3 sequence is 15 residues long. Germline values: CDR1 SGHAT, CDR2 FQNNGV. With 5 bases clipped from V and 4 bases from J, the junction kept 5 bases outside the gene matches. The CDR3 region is CASSVRTSGSYEQYF. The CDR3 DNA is TGTGCCAGCAGCGTTAGGACTAGCGGGAGTTACGAGCAGTACTTC.

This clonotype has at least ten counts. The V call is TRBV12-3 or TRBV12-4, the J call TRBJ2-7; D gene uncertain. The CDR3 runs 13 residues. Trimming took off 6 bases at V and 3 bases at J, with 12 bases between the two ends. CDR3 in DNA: TGTGCCAGCAGCCCACAGAACGGCTACGAGCAGTACTTC. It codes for CASSPQNGYEQYF.

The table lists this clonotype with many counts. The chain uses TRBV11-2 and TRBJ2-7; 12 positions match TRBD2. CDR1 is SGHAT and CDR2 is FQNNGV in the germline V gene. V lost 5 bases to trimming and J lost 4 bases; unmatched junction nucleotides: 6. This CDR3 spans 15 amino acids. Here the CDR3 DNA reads TGTGCCAGCAGCCGGACTAGCGGGAAACAATACGAGCAGTACTTC. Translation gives CASSRTSGKQYEQYF.

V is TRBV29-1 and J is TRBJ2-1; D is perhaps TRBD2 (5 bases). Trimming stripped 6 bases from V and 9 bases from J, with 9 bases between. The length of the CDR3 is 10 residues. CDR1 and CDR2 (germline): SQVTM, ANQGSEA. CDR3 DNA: TGCAGCGTGGGAGTAGGTGAGCAGTTCTTC. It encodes CSVGVGEQFF.

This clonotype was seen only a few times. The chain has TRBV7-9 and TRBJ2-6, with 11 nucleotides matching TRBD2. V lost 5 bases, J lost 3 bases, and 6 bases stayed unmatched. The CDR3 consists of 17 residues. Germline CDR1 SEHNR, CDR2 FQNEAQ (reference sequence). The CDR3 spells CASSQIAGGVGANVLTF. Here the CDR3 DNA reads TGTGCCAGCAGCCAAATAGCGGGAGGGGTTGGGGCCAACGTCCTGACTTTC.

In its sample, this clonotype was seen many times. The CDR3 DNA sequence: TGCAGCGTTGTAAGGGGTCAGAGGAATGAGCAGTTCTTC. Amino acids: CSVVRGQRNEQFF. The V gene is TRBV29-1, the J gene TRBJ2-1, with D possibly matching TRBD1 (5 bases). The germline V gene has CDR1 SQVTM and CDR2 ANQGSEA. CDR3 size: 13 residues. V was shortened by 4 bases and J by 7 bases, with 14 bases between the two germline ends.

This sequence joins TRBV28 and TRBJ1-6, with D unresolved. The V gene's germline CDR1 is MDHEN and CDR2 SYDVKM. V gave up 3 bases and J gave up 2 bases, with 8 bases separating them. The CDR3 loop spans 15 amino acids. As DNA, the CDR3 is TGTGCCAGCAGTTTGGTCAACCCCTATAATTCACCCCTCCACTTT. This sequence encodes CASSLVNPYNSPLHF. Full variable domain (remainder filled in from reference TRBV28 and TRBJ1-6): DVKVTQSSRYLVKRTGEKVFLECVQDMDHENMFWYRQDPGLGLRLIYFSYDVKMKEKGDIPEGYSVSREKKERFSLILESASTNQTSMYLCASSLVNPYNSPLHFGNGTRLTVT.

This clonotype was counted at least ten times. The CDR3 spells CASSFRDLYGYTF. CDR3 nucleotides: TGTGCCAGCAGCTTCAGAGACCTCTATGGCTACACCTTC. The chain couples TRBV11-3 to TRBJ1-2, with D hard to call. There are 13 residues in the CDR3. CDR1 and CDR2 (germline): SGHNT, YENEEA. Trimming left V 3 bases short and J 4 bases short, with 9 bases between.

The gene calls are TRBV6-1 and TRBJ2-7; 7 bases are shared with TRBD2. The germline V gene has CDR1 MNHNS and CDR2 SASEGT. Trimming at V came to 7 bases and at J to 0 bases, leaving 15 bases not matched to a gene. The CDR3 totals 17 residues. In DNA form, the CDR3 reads TGTGCCAGCATAAGTCGCGGCGGGACTACTCTCTCCTACGAGCAGTACTTC. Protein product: CASISRGGTTLSYEQYF.

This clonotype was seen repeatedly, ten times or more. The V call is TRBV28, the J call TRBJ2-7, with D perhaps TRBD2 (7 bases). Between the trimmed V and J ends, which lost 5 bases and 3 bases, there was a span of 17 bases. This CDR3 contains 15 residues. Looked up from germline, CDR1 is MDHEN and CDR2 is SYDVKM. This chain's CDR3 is CASSPWGGRIYEQYF. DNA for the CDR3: TGTGCCAGCAGTCCATGGGGGGGGCGGATCTACGAGCAGTACTTC.

The CDR3 sequence is CSVGRGTGGNNEQFF. In nucleotides, the CDR3 is TGCAGCGTTGGGCGCGGGACAGGGGGGAACAATGAGCAGTTCTTC. The V call is TRBV29-1, the J call TRBJ2-1; 11 bases map to TRBD1. Trimming took 4 bases from V and 5 from J; bases not matched to a gene: 7. Germline values: CDR1 SQVTM, CDR2 ANQGSEA. The length of the CDR3 is 15 residues.